Below, 22 T cell receptor beta chains from the same sample are listed, as sequenced in a study of response to subunit inactivated influenza vaccine. TCRdb called the RT-PCR reads again in MiXCR, with one record for every CDR3 protein. The table has just under 550,000 distinct CDR3 sequences, around 25% seen once; the top ten hold under 3.5%. These sequences were also reported in another study, on T cells expressing NK-cell markers. This second report adds: 5'RACE template switching built TCR beta cDNA with unique molecular identifiers.

Sequenced material: CD4+ T cells sorted from PBMCs, taken 11 to 12 days after vaccination. These receptor sequences come from a man aged 50-59 years who received an inactivated influenza vaccine.

This clonotype was counted ten times or more. The chain has TRBV20-1 and TRBJ2-7; 10 nucleotides match TRBD1. The CDR3 runs 11 residues. Germline CDR1 reads DFQATT; CDR2 reads SNEGSKA (reference sequence). CDR3: CRGDRGKEQYF. DNA of the CDR3: TGCAGGGGGGACAGGGGTAAAGAGCAGTACTTC.

This clonotype was observed at least ten times. The chain recombines TRBV12-3 or TRBV12-4 with TRBJ1-4; 7 nucleotides match TRBD1. The CDR3 has 14 residues. The J segment lost 8 bases and the V segment lost 4 bases, leaving 7 bases of the junction unmatched. The CDR3 loop reads CASSSTGSREKLFF. The CDR3 DNA follows: TGTGCCAGCAGTTCGACAGGGAGTCGCGAAAAACTGTTTTTT.

This clonotype has just a few counts. The genes are TRBV28 and TRBJ2-7; a possible D gene is TRBD1 (5 bases). This CDR3 comprises 14 residues. Germline V gives CDR1 MDHEN, CDR2 SYDVKM. Trimming removed 5 bases at V and 3 bases at J, with 14 bases between. The CDR3 region is CASSTPGDSYEQYF. The CDR3 DNA reads TGTGCCAGCAGTACACCCGGAGACAGCTACGAGCAGTACTTC.

This chain joins TRBV29-1 and TRBJ1-1; possibly TRBD1 for D (5 bases). The V end lost 3 bases, the J end lost 4 bases, and 12 bases lay between the germline ends. The CDR3 length is 13 residues. The germline gives CDR1 SQVTM, CDR2 ANQGSEA. The CDR3 sequence is CSVDRGGATEAFF. The CDR3 DNA reads as TGCAGCGTTGATCGGGGGGGAGCCACTGAAGCTTTCTTT.

This clonotype was seen only a few times. This chain links TRBV15 with TRBJ1-6, with 9 nucleotides matching TRBD1. CDR3 length equals 16 residues. The V gene end was trimmed by 5 bases and the J gene end by 5 bases; junction bases not matched to a gene: 7. Looked up from germline, CDR1 is LNHNV and CDR2 is YYDKDF (reference sequence). DNA of the CDR3: TGTGCCACCAGCTTAGGACAGGGGACGCATAATTCACCCCTCCACTTT. Amino acid sequence: CATSLGQGTHNSPLHF. Supplemented by reference TRBV15 and TRBJ1-6, the full variable domain reads DAMVIQNPRYQVTQFGKPVTLSCSQTLNHNVMYWYQQKSSQAPKLLFHYYDKDFNNEADTPDNFQSRRPNTSFCFLDIRSPGLGDTAMYLCATSLGQGTHNSPLHFGNGTRLTVT.

In its sample, this clonotype was seen a few times. The rearrangement links TRBV5-1 to TRBJ2-2; TRBD1 aligns across 10 bases. This CDR3 has 16 residues. V trimming: 3 bases; J trimming: 2 bases; junction bases outside the gene matches: 4. Germline CDR1 reads SGHRS; CDR2 reads YFSETQ. The CDR3 DNA sequence: TGCGCCAGCAGCTGGGGGACAGGGGAAAACACCGGGGAGCTGTTTTTT. It yields the protein CASSWGTGENTGELFF.

This sequence joins TRBV29-1 and TRBJ2-1, with D possibly TRBD1 on 6 matching bases. This CDR3 spans 14 amino acids. Germline V gives CDR1 SQVTM, CDR2 ANQGSEA. The V end lost 7 bases, the J end lost 7 bases, and 20 bases lay between the germline ends. In nucleotides, the CDR3 is TGCAGCGCCGTAGGGCAGGGGTTGACGAATGAGCAGTTCTTC. The encoded protein is CSAVGQGLTNEQFF.

The V call is TRBV6-5, the J call TRBJ2-5, with TRBD1 identical over 11 bases. The CDR3 loop spans 16 amino acids. Germline lookup yields CDR1 MNHEY and CDR2 SVGAGI. V was clipped by 4 bases and J by 5 bases; unmatched bases: 9. The CDR3 spells CASSFRTGGGWETQYF. The CDR3 nucleotides are TGTGCCAGCAGTTTTCGGACAGGGGGCGGCTGGGAGACCCAGTACTTC.

The rearrangement links TRBV20-1 to TRBJ2-1; 16 bases fit TRBD2. The CDR3 totals 18 residues. Germline V gene data show CDR1 as DFQATT and CDR2 as SNEGSKA (reference sequence). Unmatched junction bases numbered 8, after V lost 3 bases and J lost 3 bases. The CDR3 spells CSARDGTSGRELYNEQFF. The CDR3 coding sequence is TGCAGTGCTAGGGACGGGACTAGCGGGAGGGAGCTCTACAATGAGCAGTTCTTC.

The chain employs TRBV10-3 and TRBJ2-7; 9 bases are shared with TRBD2. Germline values: CDR1 ENHRY, CDR2 SYGVKD. Losses at the gene ends were 8 bases for V and 3 bases for J; bases not matched to a gene: 8. The CDR3 covers 14 residues. The CDR3 DNA reads as TGTGCCATCGGGAACACGACTAGCGGCTACGAGCAGTACTTC. This gives the protein CAIGNTTSGYEQYF.

This chain links TRBV29-1 with TRBJ1-2; 11 bases are shared with TRBD1. The germline V gene has CDR1 SQVTM and CDR2 ANQGSEA. With V trimmed by 7 bases and J by 6 bases, 4 bases remained unmatched. The length of the CDR3 is 12 residues. CDR3 bases: TGCAGCGCGGACAGGGGGCCTGATGGCTACACCTTC. Translated: CSADRGPDGYTF.

The chain combines TRBV29-1 with TRBJ2-3, with D tentatively TRBD2 (5 bases). CDR1 and CDR2 (germline): SQVTM, ANQGSEA. CDR3 length: 14 residues. V lost 4 bases and J lost 2, with 13 bases in between. The CDR3 coding sequence is TGCAGCGTTGTAAGCGGCACTTACACAGATACGCAGTATTTT. Amino acid sequence: CSVVSGTYTDTQYF.

J is TRBJ2-1 and V is TRBV20-1; D unclear. The CDR3 extends over 12 amino acids. Germline V lookup: CDR1 DFQATT, CDR2 SNEGSKA (reference sequence). V was trimmed by 2 bases and J by 5 bases, leaving 7 bases between them. CDR3 region: CSARWEDNEQFF. CDR3 sequence (DNA): TGCAGTGCTAGATGGGAAGACAATGAGCAGTTCTTC.

This chain links TRBV7-9 with TRBJ2-7; D is possibly TRBD1 (6 bases). The germline V gene encodes CDR1 SEHNR and CDR2 FQNEAQ (reference sequence). The CDR3 length is 15 residues. The germline V and J ends were trimmed by 2 bases and 2 bases, with 13 bases remaining between them. The CDR3, as DNA: TGTGCCAGCAGCTTAATAGTGTCAGGGGCCTACGAGCAGTACTTC. This translates into CASSLIVSGAYEQYF.

V usage is TRBV15 and J usage is TRBJ1-6, with a tentative D call TRBD1 (5 bases). Germline V gives CDR1 LNHNV, CDR2 YYDKDF (reference sequence). The CDR3 runs to 15 residues. The germline V and J ends were trimmed by 4 bases and 10 bases, with 17 bases remaining between them. In DNA form, the CDR3 reads TGTGCCACCAGCATCGGGGGAGAGGGACTCTCACCCCTCCACTTT. Encoded protein: CATSIGGEGLSPLHF.

This chain joins TRBV29-1 and TRBJ2-3; 8 bases agree with TRBD2. The junction had 8 bases not matched to a gene; V was cut back by 6 bases and J by 0 bases. The CDR3 totals 15 residues. CDR1 and CDR2 from the germline V gene are SQVTM and ANQGSEA. The CDR3 sequence: CSVLISGTSTDTQYF. CDR3 in DNA: TGCAGCGTCCTAATTAGCGGGACTAGCACAGATACGCAGTATTTT.

V usage is TRBV29-1 and J usage is TRBJ1-2; D is unresolved. The germline V gene has CDR1 SQVTM and CDR2 ANQGSEA. The CDR3 totals 12 residues. Trimming left V 4 bases short and J 0 bases short, with 6 bases between. CDR3 sequence: CSVGHTNYGYTF. CDR3 DNA sequence: TGCAGCGTTGGACATACTAACTATGGCTACACCTTC.

The chain carries TRBV20-1 and TRBJ1-2; D may be TRBD1 (5 bases). Trimming cost V 4 bases and J 2 bases, with 14 bases left between them. This CDR3 spans 14 amino acids. Germline V gives CDR1 DFQATT, CDR2 SNEGSKA (reference sequence). The CDR3 bases are TGCAGTGCTATACCGGGACGGTTGAACTATGGCTACACCTTC. Residues: CSAIPGRLNYGYTF.

This clonotype occurred a few times. A much more abundant neighbour one base away suggests this may be a read error. The chain combines TRBV6-2 or TRBV6-3 with TRBJ2-3; TRBD2 aligns across 7 bases. CDR3 length equals 15 residues. Per germline, CDR1 MNHEY and CDR2 SVGEGT. CDR3 nucleotide sequence: TGTGCCAGCAGTCCCTTGGGACTATCGAAGGCTACGCATTATTTT. Protein sequence: CASSPLGLSKATHYF.

This chain joins TRBV4-2 and TRBJ2-7; no clear D. Trimming left V 0 bases short and J 13 bases short, with 16 bases between. The germline CDR1 and CDR2 sequences are LGHNA and YNFKEQ. CDR3 length: 13 residues. This CDR3 is CASSQERRLERYF. The DNA for the CDR3 is TGTGCCAGCAGCCAAGAGAGGCGGCTGGAACGATACTTC.

This clonotype has only a few counts. The DNA for the CDR3 is TGTGCCATCAGTGAGTCGATAGCGGGGAGGGAGACCCAGTACTTC. Translated, it gives CAISESIAGRETQYF. The chain recombines TRBV10-3 with TRBJ2-5, with 8 bases identical to TRBD2. V shed 0 bases, J shed 5 bases, and the junction held 5 bases outside the gene matches. Germline CDR1 reads ENHRY; CDR2 reads SYGVKD. This CDR3 has 15 amino acids.

CDR3 DNA: TGCAGCGTTGACCGGGAGGCTCCCCTCGGTACCCAGTACTTC. Protein: CSVDREAPLGTQYF. V and J are TRBV29-1 and TRBJ2-5, with 7 bases that match TRBD2. CDR3 size: 14 residues. J was trimmed by 8 bases and V by 3 bases; bases with no gene match: 12. Germline CDR1 reads SQVTM; CDR2 reads ANQGSEA. The full variable domain, in which reference TRBV29-1 and TRBJ2-5 provide the parts outside the CDR3, is SAVISQKPSRDICQRGTSLTIQCQVDSQVTMMFWYRQQPGQSLTLIATANQGSEATYESGFVIDKFPISRPNLTFSTLTVSNMSPEDSSIYLCSVDREAPLGTQYFGPGTRLLVL.